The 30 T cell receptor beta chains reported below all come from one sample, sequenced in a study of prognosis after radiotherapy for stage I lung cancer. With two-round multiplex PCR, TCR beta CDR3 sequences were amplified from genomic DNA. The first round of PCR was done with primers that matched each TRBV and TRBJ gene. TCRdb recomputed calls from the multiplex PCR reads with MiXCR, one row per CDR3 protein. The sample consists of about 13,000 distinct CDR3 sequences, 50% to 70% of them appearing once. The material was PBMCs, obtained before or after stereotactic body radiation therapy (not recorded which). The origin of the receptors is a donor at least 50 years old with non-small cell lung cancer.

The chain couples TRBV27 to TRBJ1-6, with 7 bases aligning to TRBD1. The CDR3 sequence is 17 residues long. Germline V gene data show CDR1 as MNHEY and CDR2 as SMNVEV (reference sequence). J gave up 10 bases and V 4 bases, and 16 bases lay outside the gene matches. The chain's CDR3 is CASSSGWAGTEASPLHF. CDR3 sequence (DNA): TGTGCCAGCAGTTCTGGGTGGGCCGGGACAGAAGCCTCACCCCTCCACTTT.

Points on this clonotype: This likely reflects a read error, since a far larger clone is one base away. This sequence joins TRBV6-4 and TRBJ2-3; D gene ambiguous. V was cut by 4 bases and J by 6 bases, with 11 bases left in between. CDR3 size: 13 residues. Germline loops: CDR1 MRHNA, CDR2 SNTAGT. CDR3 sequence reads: CASSANMVDTQYF. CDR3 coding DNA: TGTGCCAGCAGTGCAAACATGGTGGATACGCAGTATTTT.

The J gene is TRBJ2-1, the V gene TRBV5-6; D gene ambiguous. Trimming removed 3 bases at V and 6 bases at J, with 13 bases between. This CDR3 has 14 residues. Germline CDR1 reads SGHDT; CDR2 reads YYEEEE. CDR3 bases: TGTGCCAGCAGCTCTGCTCGACGGACCAATGAGCAGTTCTTC. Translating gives CASSSARRTNEQFF. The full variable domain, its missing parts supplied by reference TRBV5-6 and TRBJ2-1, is DAGVTQSPTHLIKTRGQQVTLRCSPKSGHDTVSWYQQALGQGPQFIFQYYEEEERQRGNFPDRFSGHQFPNYSSELNVNALLLGDSALYLCASSSARRTNEQFFGPGTRLTVL.

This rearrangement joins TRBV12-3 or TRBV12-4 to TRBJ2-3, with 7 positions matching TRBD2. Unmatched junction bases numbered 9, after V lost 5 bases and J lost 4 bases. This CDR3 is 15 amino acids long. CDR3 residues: CASSRRGGSADTQYF. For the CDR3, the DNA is TGTGCCAGCAGTCGAAGAGGCGGGAGCGCAGATACGCAGTATTTT.

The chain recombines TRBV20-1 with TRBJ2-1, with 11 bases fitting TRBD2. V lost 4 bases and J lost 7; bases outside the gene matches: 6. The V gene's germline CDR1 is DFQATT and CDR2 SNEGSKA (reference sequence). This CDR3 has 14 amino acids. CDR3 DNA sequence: TGCAGTGCTAATCTAGCGGGAGGAAGGAATGAGCAGTTCTTC. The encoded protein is CSANLAGGRNEQFF.

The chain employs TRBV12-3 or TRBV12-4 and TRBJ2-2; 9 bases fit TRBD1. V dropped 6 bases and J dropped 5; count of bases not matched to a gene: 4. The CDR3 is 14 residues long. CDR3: CASRTGGSTGELFF. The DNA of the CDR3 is TGTGCCAGCAGGACAGGGGGTTCGACCGGGGAGCTGTTTTTT.

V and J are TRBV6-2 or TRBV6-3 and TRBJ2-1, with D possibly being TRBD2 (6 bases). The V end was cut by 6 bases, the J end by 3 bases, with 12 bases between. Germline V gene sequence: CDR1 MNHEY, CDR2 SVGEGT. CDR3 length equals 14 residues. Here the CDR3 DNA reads TGTGCCAGCAGCTCTGGGACTGTCTACAATGAGCAGTTCTTC. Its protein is CASSSGTVYNEQFF.

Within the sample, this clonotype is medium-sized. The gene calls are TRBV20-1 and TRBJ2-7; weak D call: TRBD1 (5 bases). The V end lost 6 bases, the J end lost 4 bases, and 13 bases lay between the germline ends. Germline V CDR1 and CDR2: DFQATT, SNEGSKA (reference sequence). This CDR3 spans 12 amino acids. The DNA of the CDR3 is TGCAGTGCCCAGGGCCAGGCATACGAGCAGTACTTC. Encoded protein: CSAQGQAYEQYF.

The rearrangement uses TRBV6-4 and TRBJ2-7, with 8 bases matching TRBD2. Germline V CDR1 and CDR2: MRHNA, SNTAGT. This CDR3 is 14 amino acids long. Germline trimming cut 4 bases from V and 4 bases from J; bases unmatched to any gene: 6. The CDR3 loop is CASSGGTSIYEQYF. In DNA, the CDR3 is TGTGCCAGCAGTGGCGGGACTAGTATATACGAGCAGTACTTC.

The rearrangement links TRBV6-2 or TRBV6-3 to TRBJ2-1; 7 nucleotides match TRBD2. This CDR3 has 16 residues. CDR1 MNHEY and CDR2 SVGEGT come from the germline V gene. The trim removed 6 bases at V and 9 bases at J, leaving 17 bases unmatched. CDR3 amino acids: CASSSSPQTSVGEQFF. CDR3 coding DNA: TGTGCCAGCAGCTCCAGCCCTCAAACTAGCGTGGGTGAGCAGTTCTTC.

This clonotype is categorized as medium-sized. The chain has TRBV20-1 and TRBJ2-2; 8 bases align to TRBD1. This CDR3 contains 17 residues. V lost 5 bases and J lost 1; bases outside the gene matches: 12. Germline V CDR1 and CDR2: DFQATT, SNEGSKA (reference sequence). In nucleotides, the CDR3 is TGCAGTGCTCGATCCACAATAGGGACAGGGAACACCGGGGAGCTGTTTTTT. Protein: CSARSTIGTGNTGELFF.

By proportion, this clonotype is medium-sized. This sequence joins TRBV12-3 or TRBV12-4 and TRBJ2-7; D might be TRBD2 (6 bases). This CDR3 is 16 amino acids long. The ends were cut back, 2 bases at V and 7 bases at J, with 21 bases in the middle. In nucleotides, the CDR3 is TGTGCCAGCAGTTTAAAATTTTCGGGAGCCCCCCTGGAGCAGTACTTC. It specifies CASSLKFSGAPLEQYF.

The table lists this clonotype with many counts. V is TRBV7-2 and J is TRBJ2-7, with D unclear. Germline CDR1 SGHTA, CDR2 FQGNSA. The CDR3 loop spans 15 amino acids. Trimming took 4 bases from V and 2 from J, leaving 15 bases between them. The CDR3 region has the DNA TGTGCCAGCAGCTCCTCCGGACGGCTTACCTACGAGCAGTACTTC. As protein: CASSSSGRLTYEQYF.

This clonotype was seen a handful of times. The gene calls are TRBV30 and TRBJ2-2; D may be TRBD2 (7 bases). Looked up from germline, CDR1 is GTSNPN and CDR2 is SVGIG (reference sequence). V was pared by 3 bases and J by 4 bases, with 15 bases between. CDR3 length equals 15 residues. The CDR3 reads CAWSRGGGGTGELFF. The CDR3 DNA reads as TGTGCCTGGAGCCGAGGGGGGGGCGGCACCGGGGAGCTGTTTTTT.

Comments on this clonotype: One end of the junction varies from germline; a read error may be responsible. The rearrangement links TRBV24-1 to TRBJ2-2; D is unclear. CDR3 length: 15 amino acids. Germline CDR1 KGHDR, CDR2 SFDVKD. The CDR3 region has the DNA TGTGTCACCAGTCGTGTCAGCGCGAACACCTGGGATCTGTTTTTT. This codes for CVTSRVSANTWDLFF.

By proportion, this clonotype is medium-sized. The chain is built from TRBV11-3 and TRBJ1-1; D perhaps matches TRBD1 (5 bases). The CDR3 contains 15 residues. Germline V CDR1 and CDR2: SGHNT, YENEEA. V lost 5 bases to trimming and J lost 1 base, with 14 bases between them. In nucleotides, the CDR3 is TGTGCCAGCAGCGAAGGGTGGGGGGGGAACACTGAAGCTTTCTTT. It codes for CASSEGWGGNTEAFF.

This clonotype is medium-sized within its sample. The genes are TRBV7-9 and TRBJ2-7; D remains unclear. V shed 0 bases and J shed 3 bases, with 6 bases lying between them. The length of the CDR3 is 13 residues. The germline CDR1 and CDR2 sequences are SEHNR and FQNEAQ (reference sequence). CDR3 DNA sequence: TGTGCCAGCAGCTTAGCACACTACTACGAGCAGTACTTC. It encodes CASSLAHYYEQYF.

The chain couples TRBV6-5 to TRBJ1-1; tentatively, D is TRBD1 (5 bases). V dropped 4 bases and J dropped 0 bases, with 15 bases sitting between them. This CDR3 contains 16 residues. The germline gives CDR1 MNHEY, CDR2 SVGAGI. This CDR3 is CASSFRTGTVNTEAFF. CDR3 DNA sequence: TGTGCCAGCAGTTTTCGGACCGGGACTGTGAACACTGAAGCTTTCTTT.

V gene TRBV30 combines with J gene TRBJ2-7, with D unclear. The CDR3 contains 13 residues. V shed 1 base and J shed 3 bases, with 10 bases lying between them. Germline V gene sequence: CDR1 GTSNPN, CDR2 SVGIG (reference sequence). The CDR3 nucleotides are TGTGCCTGGAGTGCCCAAGGAGTCTACGAGCAGTACTTC. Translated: CAWSAQGVYEQYF.

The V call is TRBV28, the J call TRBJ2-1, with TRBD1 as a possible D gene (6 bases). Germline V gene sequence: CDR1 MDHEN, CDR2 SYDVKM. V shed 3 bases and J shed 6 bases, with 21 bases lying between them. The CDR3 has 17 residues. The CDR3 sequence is CASSFGGPIGRGNEQFF. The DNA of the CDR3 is TGTGCCAGCAGTTTTGGCGGCCCTATCGGCAGGGGCAATGAGCAGTTCTTC.

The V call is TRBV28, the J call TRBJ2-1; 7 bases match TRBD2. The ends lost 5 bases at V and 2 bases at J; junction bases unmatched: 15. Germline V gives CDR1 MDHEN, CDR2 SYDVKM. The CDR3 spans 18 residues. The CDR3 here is CASSDGAAGGSAYNEQFF. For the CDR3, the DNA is TGTGCCAGCAGTGATGGGGCCGCTGGCGGGAGTGCCTACAATGAGCAGTTCTTC.

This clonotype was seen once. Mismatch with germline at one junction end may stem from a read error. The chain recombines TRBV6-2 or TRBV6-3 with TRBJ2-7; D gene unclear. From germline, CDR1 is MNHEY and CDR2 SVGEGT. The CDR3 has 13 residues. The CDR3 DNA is TGTGCCATCAGTTATGGTAGCTCCTACGAGCAGTACTTC. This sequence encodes CAISYGSSYEQYF.

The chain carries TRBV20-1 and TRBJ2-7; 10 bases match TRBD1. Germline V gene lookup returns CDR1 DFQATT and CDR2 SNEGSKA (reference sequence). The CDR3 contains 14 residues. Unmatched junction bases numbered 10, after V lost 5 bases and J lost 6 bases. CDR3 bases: TGCAGTGCTCTAACGGACGGGACAGGGGCCGAGCAGTACTTC. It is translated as CSALTDGTGAEQYF.

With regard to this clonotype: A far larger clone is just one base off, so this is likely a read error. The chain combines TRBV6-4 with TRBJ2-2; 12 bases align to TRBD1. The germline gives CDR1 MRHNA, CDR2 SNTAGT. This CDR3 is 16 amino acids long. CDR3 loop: CASRTGTGGSGGELVF. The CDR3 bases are TGTGCCAGCAGAACCGGGACAGGGGGCAGTGGCGGGGAGCTGGTTTTT.

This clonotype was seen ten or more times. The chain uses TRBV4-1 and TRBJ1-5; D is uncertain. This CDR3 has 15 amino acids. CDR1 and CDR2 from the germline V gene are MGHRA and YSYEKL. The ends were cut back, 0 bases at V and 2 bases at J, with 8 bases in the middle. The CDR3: CASSQDFRGNQPQHF. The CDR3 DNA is TGCGCCAGCAGCCAAGATTTTAGAGGCAATCAGCCCCAGCATTTT.

Written as DNA, the CDR3 is TGTGCCAGCAGCCGAGTATTAGAGGAGACCCAGTACTTC. Amino acid sequence: CASSRVLEETQYF. The V and J genes are TRBV11-3 and TRBJ2-5, with D unresolved. CDR1 and CDR2 from the germline V gene are SGHNT and YENEEA. The CDR3 covers 13 residues. Trimming cost V 5 bases and J 5 bases, with 12 bases left between them.

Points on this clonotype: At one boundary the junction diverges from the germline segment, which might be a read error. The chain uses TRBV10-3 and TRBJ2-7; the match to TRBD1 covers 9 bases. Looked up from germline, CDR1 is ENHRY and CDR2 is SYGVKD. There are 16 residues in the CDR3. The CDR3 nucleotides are TGCGCCATCAGTGACAACCGGGACAGGGTATTGTACGAGCAGTACTTC. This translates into CAISDNRDRVLYEQYF.

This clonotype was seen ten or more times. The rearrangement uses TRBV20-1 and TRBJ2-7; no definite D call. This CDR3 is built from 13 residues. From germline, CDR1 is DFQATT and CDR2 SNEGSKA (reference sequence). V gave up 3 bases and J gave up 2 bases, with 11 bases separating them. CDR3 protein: CSASRVDTYEQYF. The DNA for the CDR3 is TGCAGTGCTAGTCGGGTTGATACCTACGAGCAGTACTTC.

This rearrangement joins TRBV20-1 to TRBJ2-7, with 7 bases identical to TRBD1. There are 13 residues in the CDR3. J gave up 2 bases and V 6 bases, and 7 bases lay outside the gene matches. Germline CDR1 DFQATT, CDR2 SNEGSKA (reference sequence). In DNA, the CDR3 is TGCAGTGCCCAAAGGGACAGCCCCTACGAGCAGTACTTC. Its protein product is CSAQRDSPYEQYF.

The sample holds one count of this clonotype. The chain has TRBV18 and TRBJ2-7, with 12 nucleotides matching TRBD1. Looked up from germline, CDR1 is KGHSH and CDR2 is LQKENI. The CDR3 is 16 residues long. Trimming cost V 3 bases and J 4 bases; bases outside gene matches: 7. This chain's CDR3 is CASSPPGTGGWYEQYF. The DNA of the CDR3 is TGTGCCAGCTCACCCCCCGGGACAGGGGGCTGGTACGAGCAGTACTTC.